The clone carrying this T cell receptor (beta chain) has a handful of counts. All patients reached thyroid surgery having received no treatment beforehand. TCRdb redid the clone calls on the PCR reads using MiXCR. The profile shows approximately 90,000 clones, roughly 13% of them singletons. The sample originates from a study of metastatic and nonmetastatic thyroid tumors. Whole-study context: It was across blood and tumor or nodule tissue from malignant and benign thyroid patients that repertoires were compared.

The germline V and J ends were trimmed by 0 bases and 2 bases, with 13 bases remaining between them. The CDR3 is 16 residues long. Germline V gene sequence: CDR1 SGHNT, CDR2 YYREEE (reference sequence). The chain is built from TRBV5-4 and TRBJ2-3, with D possibly matching TRBD2 (6 bases). This sequence originates from a female donor with papillary thyroid cancer or a benign thyroid nodule (not recorded which). Some clones in this sample may be carry-over from other donors' samples. The sample taken for sequencing was blood. The CDR3 DNA follows: TGTGCCAGCAGCTTGGTGGCGGGGAGCTCCACAGATACGCAGTATTTT. Translation gives CASSLVAGSSTDTQYF.